One and the same sample provided the 6 T cell receptor beta chains below, sequenced in a study of T cells in Graves' hyperthyroidism and ophthalmopathy. Authors of the study amplified TCR beta CDR3 regions from RNA transcripts. RT-PCR in the first round (using the HTBI primer set) targeted the TCR CDR3. TCRdb ran MiXCR on the multiplex PCR reads and lists one entry per CDR3 protein. Of 480,000 or so distinct CDR3 sequences in the sample, around 50% were seen once. Sequenced material: peripheral blood or thyroid tissue (not recorded which). The receptors here all came from an adult woman with Graves' disease, either hyperthyroidism or ophthalmopathy (not recorded which).

This clonotype was detected a few times. The chain uses TRBV10-3 and TRBJ2-3; D gene unclear. The V end lost 5 bases, the J end lost 4 bases, and 7 bases lay between the germline ends. The CDR3 is 12 amino acids. The germline CDR1 and CDR2 sequences are ENHRY and SYGVKD. The CDR3 nucleotides are TGTGCCATCAGTTGGTTGGCAGATACGCAGTATTTT. This encodes CAISWLADTQYF.

This clonotype was observed at least ten times. The CDR3 nucleotides read TGTGCCAGCAGTTGGCCCCCCAACTATGGCTACACCTTC. This codes for CASSWPPNYGYTF. The chain recombines TRBV12-3 or TRBV12-4 with TRBJ1-2; D not resolved. This CDR3 is 13 amino acids long. V lost 4 bases and J 2 bases, leaving 8 bases between the germline ends.

V and J are TRBV7-9 and TRBJ2-7; TRBD2 agrees at 7 bases. Germline values: CDR1 SEHNR, CDR2 FQNEAQ (reference sequence). The CDR3 is 16 residues long. The trim removed 4 bases at V and 1 base at J, leaving 10 bases unmatched. The CDR3 bases are TGTGCCAGCAGCTCCGGCCCAGCGGGATCATCCTACGAGCAGTACTTC. Its translation is CASSSGPAGSSYEQYF. Full variable domain (missing parts from reference TRBV7-9 and TRBJ2-7): DTGVSQNPRHKITKRGQNVTFRCDPISEHNRLYWYRQTLGQGPEFLTYFQNEAQLEKSRLLSDRFSAERPKGSFSTLEIQRTEQGDSAMYLCASSSGPAGSSYEQYFGPGTRLTVT.

The CDR3 sequence is CATQAGSGIQETQYF. In nucleotides, the CDR3 is TGTGCCACCCAGGCGGGGAGCGGGATTCAAGAGACCCAGTACTTC. The chain couples TRBV7-2 to TRBJ2-5, with 7 bases that match TRBD2. Trimming removed 10 bases from V and 2 bases from J; junction bases left unmatched: 13. Germline CDR1 is SGHTA and CDR2 is FQGNSA. The CDR3 runs 15 residues.

This clonotype was observed a handful of times. No conserved phenylalanine or tryptophan ends this CDR3, so it is likely a read error. Because the CDR3's place on the DNA is in doubt, the DNA is left out and the CDR3 is given as listed by TCRdb. The genes are TRBV28 and TRBJ1-2. The CDR3 has 12 residues if both end residues are counted. Per germline, CDR1 MDHEN and CDR2 SYDVKM. The CDR3 loop reads CASSVGGTPSWV.

This clonotype was seen many times. The germline gene is not matched at one end of the junction; a read error may be the cause. V and J are TRBV6-6 and TRBJ1-6; TRBD1 is a possible D gene (5 bases). CDR3 length: 12 residues. CDR1 MNHNY and CDR2 SVGAGI come from the germline V gene (reference sequence). The CDR3: CASSHQGSSIVF. CDR3 coding DNA: TGTGCCAGCAGTCACCAGGGTTCGTCAATCGTATTC.